This T cell receptor beta chain was recovered during a study of blood T cell repertoires in COVID-19. About the study: T cells, B-cell-depleted T cells, or PBMCs supplied cDNA or gDNA.

The method was immunoSEQ multiplex PCR; TCRdb's version includes in-frame clones alone and lacks a portion of them. The sample lists roughly 250,000 clones, roughly 84% occurring once. The CDR3 runs to 12 residues. Per the germline V gene, CDR1 is MNHEY and CDR2 is SVGEGT. The V and J ends lost 3 bases and 8 bases respectively, with 8 bases between them. The source material was peripheral blood. This rearrangement joins TRBV6-2 or TRBV6-3 to TRBJ2-1, with TRBD1 as a possible D gene (6 bases). This TCR was sampled from a human donor with COVID-19, enrolled during active disease. The donor label of this sample is uncertain. The CDR3 nucleotides are TGTGCCAGCAGTTATCGGACAGATGAGCAGTTCTTC. Residues: CASSYRTDEQFF.